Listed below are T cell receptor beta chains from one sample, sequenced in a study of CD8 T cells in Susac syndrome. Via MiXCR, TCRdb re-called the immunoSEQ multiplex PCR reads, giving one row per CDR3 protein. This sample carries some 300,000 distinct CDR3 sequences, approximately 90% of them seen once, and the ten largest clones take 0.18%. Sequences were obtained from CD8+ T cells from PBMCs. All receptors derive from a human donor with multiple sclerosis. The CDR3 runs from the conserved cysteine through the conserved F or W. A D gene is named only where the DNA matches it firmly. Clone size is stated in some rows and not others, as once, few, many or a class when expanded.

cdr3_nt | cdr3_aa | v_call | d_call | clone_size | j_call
TGTGCCAGCACTCTCCGGGGGTACAAAAACATTCAGTACTTC | CASTLRGYKNIQYF | TRBV12-3/TRBV12-4 | NA | NA | TRBJ2-4
TGCGCCAGCAGCCAAGGGCTAGGCGGGAATGAGCAGTTCTTC | CASSQGLGGNEQFF | TRBV4-3 | NA | NA | TRBJ2-1
TGTGCCAGCAGCCCGGGACGGAGGCGCTACGAGCAGTACTTC | CASSPGRRRYEQYF | TRBV12-3/TRBV12-4 | NA | few | TRBJ2-7
TGTGCCAGCAGCCAACAGTCGGGGGTCAATCAGCCCCAGCATTTT | CASSQQSGVNQPQHF | TRBV16 | NA | NA | TRBJ1-5
TGTGCCAGCAGCCAAGAAAGGACAGGGGTTTATGGCTACACCTTC | CASSQERTGVYGYTF | TRBV4-2 | TRBD1 | NA | TRBJ1-2
TGCAGTGCTACTGGGACTCGTCGATCCTACGAGCAGTACTTC | CSATGTRRSYEQYF | TRBV20-1 | NA | NA | TRBJ2-7
TGTGCCAGCAGCTTAGCCGGGACAGGCTTCGAGCAGTACTTC | CASSLAGTGFEQYF | TRBV5-4 | TRBD1 | NA | TRBJ2-7
TGTGCCAGCATCACGGGACTACCCACAGATACGCAGTATTTT | CASITGLPTDTQYF | TRBV12-3/TRBV12-4 | TRBD2 | NA | TRBJ2-3
TGTGCCAGCAGTCCCGGGACTAACCAAGAGACCCAGTACTTC | CASSPGTNQETQYF | TRBV12-3/TRBV12-4 | TRBD2 | few | TRBJ2-5
TGTGCCAGCAGTTACGAATTGGCCAACGTCCTGACTTTC | CASSYELANVLTF | TRBV6-2/TRBV6-3 | NA | few | TRBJ2-6
TGTGCCACCAGTGATAGTGCTGGCAAAAACATTCAGTACTTC | CATSDSAGKNIQYF | TRBV24-1 | NA | NA | TRBJ2-4
TGTGCCAGCAGTAGGGGATTTGGGGCCTACGAGCAGTACTTC | CASSRGFGAYEQYF | TRBV28 | NA | few | TRBJ2-7
TGTGCCAGCAGCTTAGAGCTAACGAACACTGAAGCTTTCTTT | CASSLELTNTEAFF | TRBV7-6 | NA | NA | TRBJ1-1
TGTGCCACCAGTGATTTGGGGGATGGCTACACCTTC | CATSDLGDGYTF | TRBV24-1 | NA | NA | TRBJ1-2
TGTGCCAGCAGAGGACAGGGTCAAGAGACCCAGTACTTC | CASRGQGQETQYF | TRBV11-2 | TRBD1 | NA | TRBJ2-5
TGTGCCAGCAGCGTATTAGCGGAGCGGATAGATACGCAGTATTTT | CASSVLAERIDTQYF | TRBV9 | NA | NA | TRBJ2-3
TGTGCCAGCAGTCCGCTAGCCACAGGATCACGCTCCTACGAGCAGTACTTC | CASSPLATGSRSYEQYF | TRBV27 | NA | NA | TRBJ2-7
TGTGCCAGCAGTCCCGTTCCGACAGGGATCAATGGCTACACCTTC | CASSPVPTGINGYTF | TRBV12-3/TRBV12-4 | TRBD1 | NA | TRBJ1-2
TGTGCCAGCAGTACTAGCGGGAGGTTCAACGAGCAGTACTTC | CASSTSGRFNEQYF | TRBV12-3/TRBV12-4 | TRBD2 | NA | TRBJ2-7
TGTGCCAGCAGCTTAATGGGGACAGGTGTTATTCAGTACTTC | CASSLMGTGVIQYF | TRBV7-2 | TRBD1 | NA | TRBJ2-4
TGTGCCAGCAGCTCCGGGACAGGGCTCGACGAGCAGTACTTC | CASSSGTGLDEQYF | TRBV7-9 | TRBD1 | NA | TRBJ2-7
TGTGCCAGCAGCTTAGCGCTAGCGGGAGAGGGGTACAATGAGCAGTTCTTC | CASSLALAGEGYNEQFF | TRBV7-9 | TRBD2 | NA | TRBJ2-1